Below are 10 T cell receptor beta chains sequenced from a single sample in a study of blood T cell repertoires in COVID-19. Repertoires were generated with immunoSEQ multiplex PCR, while TCRdb's copy carries only in-frame clones and drops some. The table has 70,000 to 95,000 clones, approximately 89% seen once. The sequenced sample consisted of peripheral blood. All receptors derive from a man aged 45-60 years with acute or convalescent COVID-19.

This clone has a single count. The chain employs TRBV28 and TRBJ2-6, with 7 positions matching TRBD2. Germline V CDR1 and CDR2: MDHEN, SYDVKM. The trim removed 6 bases at V and 4 bases at J, leaving 9 bases unmatched. CDR3 length: 16 amino acids. CDR3 loop: CASSPPGGSGANVLTF. As DNA, the CDR3 is TGTGCCAGCAGCCCACCCGGGGGGTCCGGGGCCAACGTCCTGACTTTC.

The V call is TRBV6-5, the J call TRBJ1-3, with TRBD1 matching 8 bases. V trimming: 5 bases; J trimming: 0 bases; junction bases outside the gene matches: 3. CDR3 size: 15 residues. Germline V gene lookup returns CDR1 MNHEY and CDR2 SVGAGI. The CDR3 DNA is TGTGCCAGCAGTCGGACAGGGACCTCTGGAAACACCATATATTTT. This encodes CASSRTGTSGNTIYF.

Concerning this clone itself: The junction departs from germline at one end; a sequencing error may be responsible. The chain links TRBV5-6 to TRBJ1-2; 7 positions match TRBD1. The CDR3 is made up of 12 amino acids. From germline, CDR1 is SGHDT and CDR2 YYEEEE. The CDR3 nucleotides are TGTGCCAGCAGCTTGGGGGACAGTTGGGGGTACTTC. Translating it yields CASSLGDSWGYF.

This chain links TRBV2 with TRBJ1-5; 10 nucleotides match TRBD1. The trim removed 7 bases at V and 6 bases at J, leaving 3 bases unmatched. Germline CDR1 and CDR2: SNHLY and FYNNEI. This CDR3 is 13 amino acids long. The CDR3 coding sequence is TGTGCCAGCAAAAGGGACAGGGGTCAGCCCCAGCATTTT. Amino acid sequence: CASKRDRGQPQHF.

This chain connects TRBV5-1 to TRBJ2-2, with 12 bases matching TRBD1. Trimming cost V 4 bases and J 6 bases; bases outside gene matches: 4. The CDR3 loop spans 15 amino acids. Germline CDR1 SGHRS, CDR2 YFSETQ. CDR3 in DNA: TGCGCCAGCAGCCTGGGACAGGGGGCTGCCGGGGAGCTGTTTTTT. Encoded protein: CASSLGQGAAGELFF.

The gene calls are TRBV4-1 and TRBJ1-4; perhaps TRBD1 as D (6 bases). This CDR3 has 13 amino acids. Trimming shortened V by 0 bases and J by 9 bases, and 8 bases separated the two germline ends. The V gene's germline CDR1 is MGHRA and CDR2 YSYEKL. CDR3 protein: CASSQDQGQKLFF. CDR3 nucleotide sequence: TGCGCCAGCAGCCAAGATCAGGGGCAAAAACTGTTTTTT.

V is TRBV18 and J is TRBJ2-7; the match to TRBD1 covers 7 bases. The CDR3 length is 14 residues. J lost 6 bases, V lost 3 bases, and 8 bases had no gene match. Germline CDR1 reads KGHSH; CDR2 reads LQKENI. This chain's CDR3 is CASSPEQGFGEQYF. The CDR3 bases are TGTGCCAGCTCACCGGAACAGGGGTTTGGCGAGCAGTACTTC.

V gene TRBV10-3 combines with J gene TRBJ1-1, with TRBD1 matching over 8 bases. Germline assignment: CDR1 ENHRY and CDR2 SYGVKD. V dropped 4 bases and J dropped 0; count of bases not matched to a gene: 1. The CDR3 is 14 residues long. DNA of the CDR3: TGTGCCATCAGTGTGGACAGGGTGAACACTGAAGCTTTCTTT. Encoded protein: CAISVDRVNTEAFF.

This clone was seen a handful of times. This rearrangement joins TRBV5-1 to TRBJ2-3; the match to TRBD1 covers 8 bases. Germline V gene lookup returns CDR1 SGHRS and CDR2 YFSETQ. The CDR3 is made up of 15 amino acids. The V gene end was trimmed by 4 bases and the J gene end by 5 bases; junction bases not matched to a gene: 9. CDR3 bases: TGCGCCAGCAGCGTAGACAGGGGTAGTATAGATACGCAGTATTTT. Its protein is CASSVDRGSIDTQYF.

The chain recombines TRBV10-2 with TRBJ1-3; TRBD1 is a possible D gene (5 bases). The CDR3 loop spans 14 amino acids. Germline loops: CDR1 WSHSY, CDR2 SAAADI. The V end lost 7 bases, the J end lost 4 bases, and 14 bases lay between the germline ends. CDR3 DNA sequence: TGCGCCAGCACCCTTGGAGGGGACGGAAACACCATATATTTT. It codes for CASTLGGDGNTIYF.